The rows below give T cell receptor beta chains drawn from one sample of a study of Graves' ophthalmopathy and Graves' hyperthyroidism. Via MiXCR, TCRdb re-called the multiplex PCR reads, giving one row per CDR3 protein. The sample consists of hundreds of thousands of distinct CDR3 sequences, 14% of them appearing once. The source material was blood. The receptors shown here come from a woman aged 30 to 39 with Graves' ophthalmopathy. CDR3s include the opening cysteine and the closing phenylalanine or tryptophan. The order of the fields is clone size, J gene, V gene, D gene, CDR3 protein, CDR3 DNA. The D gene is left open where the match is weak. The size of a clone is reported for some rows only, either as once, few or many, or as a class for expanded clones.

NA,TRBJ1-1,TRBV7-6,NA,CASSLADIQAEAFF,TGTGCCAGCAGCTTAGCGGACATACAGGCTGAAGCTTTCTTT
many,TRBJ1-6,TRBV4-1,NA,CASSQDLGSPLHF,TGCGCCAGCAGCCAAGACTTGGGGTCACCCCTCCACTTT
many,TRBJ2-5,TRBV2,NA,CASLKQGPETQYF,TGTGCCAGCCTTAAACAGGGCCCAGAGACCCAGTACTTC
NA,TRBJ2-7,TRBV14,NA,CASSARTLAYEQYF,TGTGCCAGCAGCGCCCGGACTCTCGCCTACGAACAGTACTTC
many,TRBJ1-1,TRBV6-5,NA,CASSYGGLNTEAFF,TGTGCCAGCAGTTACGGGGGGCTGAACACTGAAGCTTTCTTT
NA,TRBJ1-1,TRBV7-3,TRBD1,CASSPQGAVGWAEAFF,TGTGCCAGCAGCCCTCAGGGGGCAGTCGGTTGGGCTGAAGCTTTCTTT
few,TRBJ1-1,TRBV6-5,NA,CASNWGATTNTEAFF,TGTGCCAGCAATTGGGGGGCGACGACTAACACTGAAGCTTTCTTT
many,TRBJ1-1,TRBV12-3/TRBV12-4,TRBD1,CASSPTGTENTEAFF,TGTGCCAGCAGTCCTACCGGGACAGAGAACACTGAAGCTTTCTTT
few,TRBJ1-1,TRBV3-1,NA,CASSQGQASEAFF,TGTGCCAGCAGCCAAGGACAGGCCTCTGAAGCTTTCTTT
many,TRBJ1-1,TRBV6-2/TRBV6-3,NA,CASSFGPSRLNYNTEAFF,TGTGCCAGCAGTTTCGGGCCGAGCCGACTCAACTACAACACTGAAGCTTTCTTT
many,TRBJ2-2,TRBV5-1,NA,CASSPRSNTGELFF,TGCGCCAGCAGCCCGAGATCGAACACCGGGGAGCTGTTTTTT
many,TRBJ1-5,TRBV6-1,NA,CASATSNQPQHF,TGTGCCAGCGCAACTAGCAATCAGCCCCAGCATTTT
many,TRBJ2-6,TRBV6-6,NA,CASSSPTPHKHSGANVLTF,TGTGCCAGCAGTTCCCCGACGCCTCATAAACACTCTGGGGCCAACGTCCTGACTTTC
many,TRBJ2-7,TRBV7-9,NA,CASSRTVAGEQYF,TGTGCCAGCAGCAGGACAGTTGCAGGCGAGCAGTACTTC
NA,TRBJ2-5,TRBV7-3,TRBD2,CASSPGLAGGSYQETQYF,TGTGCCAGCAGCCCGGGACTAGCGGGGGGCTCGTACCAAGAGACCCAGTACTTC
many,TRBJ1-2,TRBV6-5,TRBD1,CASRVGQWSNYGYTF,TGTGCCAGCAGAGTGGGACAGTGGAGTAACTATGGCTACACCTTC
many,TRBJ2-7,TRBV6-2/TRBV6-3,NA,CASTSAGGSYYEQYF,TGTGCCAGCACCAGCGCCGGGGGCAGCTACTACGAGCAGTACTTC
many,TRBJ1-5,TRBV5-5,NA,CASSLIGHSNQPQHF,TGTGCCAGCAGCTTGATAGGACATAGCAATCAGCCCCAGCATTTT
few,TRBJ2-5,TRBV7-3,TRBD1,CASSLTPPTGAQETQYF,TGTGCCAGCAGCTTAACGCCCCCGACAGGGGCTCAAGAGACCCAGTACTTC
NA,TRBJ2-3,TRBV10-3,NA,CAISQGSITDTQYF,TGTGCCATCAGTCAGGGGAGTATCACAGATACGCAGTATTTT
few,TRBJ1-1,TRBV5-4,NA,CASGIGSEKTFF,TGTGCCAGCGGGATCGGTTCCGAGAAAACTTTCTTT
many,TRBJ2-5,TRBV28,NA,CASRGTHQRLETQYF,TGTGCCAGCAGGGGCACCCACCAGAGGTTAGAGACCCAGTACTTC
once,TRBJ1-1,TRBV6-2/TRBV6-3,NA,CASRDSEAFF,TGTGCCAGCAGGGATAGTGAAGCTTTCTTT
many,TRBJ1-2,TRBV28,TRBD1,CASSPVEGQGVYGYTF,TGTGCCAGCAGTCCCGTCGAAGGACAGGGGGTCTATGGCTACACCTTC
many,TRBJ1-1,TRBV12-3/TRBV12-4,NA,CASSLARGTEALF,TGTGCCAGCAGTTTAGCGCGGGGAACTGAAGCTCTCTTT
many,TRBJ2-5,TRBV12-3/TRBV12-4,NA,CASSLYRETQYF,TGTGCCAGCAGTTTATATCGAGAGACCCAGTACTTC
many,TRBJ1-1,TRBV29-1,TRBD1,CSGGTGVYTEAFF,TGCAGCGGTGGGACAGGGGTTTACACTGAAGCTTTCTTT
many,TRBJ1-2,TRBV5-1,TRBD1,CASRSGQGPYGYTF,TGCGCCAGCAGATCGGGACAGGGCCCCTATGGCTACACCTTC
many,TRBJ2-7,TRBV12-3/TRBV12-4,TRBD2,CASRGLADSYEQYF,TGTGCCAGCAGGGGACTAGCGGATTCCTACGAGCAGTACTTC
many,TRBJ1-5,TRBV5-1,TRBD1,CASALDGTGGNQPQHF,TGCGCCAGCGCCCTGGACGGGACAGGGGGCAATCAGCCCCAGCATTTT
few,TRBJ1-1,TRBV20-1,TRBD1,CSAEIDRAGTEAFF,TGCAGTGCTGAAATCGACAGGGCCGGCACTGAAGCTTTCTTT
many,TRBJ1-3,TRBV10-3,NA,CAIRSDSGNTIYF,TGTGCCATCAGATCTGACTCTGGAAACACCATATATTTT
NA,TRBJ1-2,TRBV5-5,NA,CASSPLAGANYGYTF,TGTGCCAGCAGTCCCCTCGCCGGGGCTAACTATGGCTACACCTTC
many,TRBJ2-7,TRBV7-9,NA,CASSPASGEQYF,TGTGCCAGCAGCCCTGCCTCAGGGGAGCAGTACTTC
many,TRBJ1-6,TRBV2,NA,CASSPDGGSNSPLHF,TGTGCCAGCAGCCCCGACGGGGGGTCGAATTCACCCCTCCACTTT
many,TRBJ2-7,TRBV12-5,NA,CASGSTYEQYF,TGTGCTAGTGGATCTACCTACGAGCAGTACTTC
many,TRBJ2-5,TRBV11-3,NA,CASSPLQRFETQYF,TGTGCCAGCAGCCCCCTTCAGCGTTTTGAGACCCAGTACTTC
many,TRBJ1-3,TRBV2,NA,CASSEEGSLGNTIYF,TGTGCCAGCAGTGAAGAAGGCAGCCTCGGAAACACCATATATTTT
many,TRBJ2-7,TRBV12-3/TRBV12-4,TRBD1,CASSFGDRLINYEQYF,TGTGCCAGCAGTTTCGGGGACAGACTCATTAACTACGAGCAGTACTTC
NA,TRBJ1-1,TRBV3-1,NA,CASSQGWDLGPNTEAFF,TGTGCCAGCAGCCAAGGATGGGATCTAGGACCGAACACTGAAGCTTTCTTT
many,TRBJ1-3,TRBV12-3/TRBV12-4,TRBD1,CASSPTDRGGTIYF,TGTGCCAGCAGTCCAACTGACAGGGGAGGCACCATATATTTT
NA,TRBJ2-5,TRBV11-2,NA,CASSSPGAGETQYF,TGTGCCAGCAGCTCCCCGGGGGCAGGGGAGACCCAGTACTTC
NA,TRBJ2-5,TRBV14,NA,CASSPPTEETKYF,TGTGCCAGCAGCCCCCCAACAGAAGAGACCAAGTACTTC
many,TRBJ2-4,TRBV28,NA,CASSHFPLAKNIQYF,TGTGCCAGCAGCCATTTTCCACTAGCCAAAAACATTCAGTACTTC
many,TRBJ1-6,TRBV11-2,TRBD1,CASSQGTGLWNSPLHF,TGTGCCAGCAGCCAAGGGACAGGGCTTTGGAATTCACCCCTCCACTTT
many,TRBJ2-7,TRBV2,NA,CASRPPGPIEQYF,TGTGCCAGCAGACCCCCGGGACCCATAGAGCAGTACTTC
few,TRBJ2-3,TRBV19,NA,CASSITGEDTQYF,TGTGCCAGTAGTATCACGGGGGAAGATACGCAGTATTTT
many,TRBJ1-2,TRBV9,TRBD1,CASSALDRVDGYTF,TGTGCCAGCAGCGCACTGGACAGGGTTGATGGCTACACCTTC